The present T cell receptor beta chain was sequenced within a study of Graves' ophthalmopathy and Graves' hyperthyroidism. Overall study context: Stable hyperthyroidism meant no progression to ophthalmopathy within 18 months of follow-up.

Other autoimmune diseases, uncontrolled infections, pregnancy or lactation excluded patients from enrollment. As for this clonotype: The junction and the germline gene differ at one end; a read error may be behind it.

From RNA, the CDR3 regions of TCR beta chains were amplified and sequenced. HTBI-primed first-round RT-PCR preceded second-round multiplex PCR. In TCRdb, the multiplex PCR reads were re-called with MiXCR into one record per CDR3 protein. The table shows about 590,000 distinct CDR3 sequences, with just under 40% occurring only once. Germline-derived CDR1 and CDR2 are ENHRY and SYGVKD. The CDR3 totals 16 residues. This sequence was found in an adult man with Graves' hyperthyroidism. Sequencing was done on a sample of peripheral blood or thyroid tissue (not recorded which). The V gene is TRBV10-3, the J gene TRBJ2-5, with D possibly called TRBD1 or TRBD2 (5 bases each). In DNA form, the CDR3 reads TGTGCCACCAGTGATCGTGGGGGAGAGGGTCGAGAGACCCAGTACTTC. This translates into CATSDRGGEGRETQYF.